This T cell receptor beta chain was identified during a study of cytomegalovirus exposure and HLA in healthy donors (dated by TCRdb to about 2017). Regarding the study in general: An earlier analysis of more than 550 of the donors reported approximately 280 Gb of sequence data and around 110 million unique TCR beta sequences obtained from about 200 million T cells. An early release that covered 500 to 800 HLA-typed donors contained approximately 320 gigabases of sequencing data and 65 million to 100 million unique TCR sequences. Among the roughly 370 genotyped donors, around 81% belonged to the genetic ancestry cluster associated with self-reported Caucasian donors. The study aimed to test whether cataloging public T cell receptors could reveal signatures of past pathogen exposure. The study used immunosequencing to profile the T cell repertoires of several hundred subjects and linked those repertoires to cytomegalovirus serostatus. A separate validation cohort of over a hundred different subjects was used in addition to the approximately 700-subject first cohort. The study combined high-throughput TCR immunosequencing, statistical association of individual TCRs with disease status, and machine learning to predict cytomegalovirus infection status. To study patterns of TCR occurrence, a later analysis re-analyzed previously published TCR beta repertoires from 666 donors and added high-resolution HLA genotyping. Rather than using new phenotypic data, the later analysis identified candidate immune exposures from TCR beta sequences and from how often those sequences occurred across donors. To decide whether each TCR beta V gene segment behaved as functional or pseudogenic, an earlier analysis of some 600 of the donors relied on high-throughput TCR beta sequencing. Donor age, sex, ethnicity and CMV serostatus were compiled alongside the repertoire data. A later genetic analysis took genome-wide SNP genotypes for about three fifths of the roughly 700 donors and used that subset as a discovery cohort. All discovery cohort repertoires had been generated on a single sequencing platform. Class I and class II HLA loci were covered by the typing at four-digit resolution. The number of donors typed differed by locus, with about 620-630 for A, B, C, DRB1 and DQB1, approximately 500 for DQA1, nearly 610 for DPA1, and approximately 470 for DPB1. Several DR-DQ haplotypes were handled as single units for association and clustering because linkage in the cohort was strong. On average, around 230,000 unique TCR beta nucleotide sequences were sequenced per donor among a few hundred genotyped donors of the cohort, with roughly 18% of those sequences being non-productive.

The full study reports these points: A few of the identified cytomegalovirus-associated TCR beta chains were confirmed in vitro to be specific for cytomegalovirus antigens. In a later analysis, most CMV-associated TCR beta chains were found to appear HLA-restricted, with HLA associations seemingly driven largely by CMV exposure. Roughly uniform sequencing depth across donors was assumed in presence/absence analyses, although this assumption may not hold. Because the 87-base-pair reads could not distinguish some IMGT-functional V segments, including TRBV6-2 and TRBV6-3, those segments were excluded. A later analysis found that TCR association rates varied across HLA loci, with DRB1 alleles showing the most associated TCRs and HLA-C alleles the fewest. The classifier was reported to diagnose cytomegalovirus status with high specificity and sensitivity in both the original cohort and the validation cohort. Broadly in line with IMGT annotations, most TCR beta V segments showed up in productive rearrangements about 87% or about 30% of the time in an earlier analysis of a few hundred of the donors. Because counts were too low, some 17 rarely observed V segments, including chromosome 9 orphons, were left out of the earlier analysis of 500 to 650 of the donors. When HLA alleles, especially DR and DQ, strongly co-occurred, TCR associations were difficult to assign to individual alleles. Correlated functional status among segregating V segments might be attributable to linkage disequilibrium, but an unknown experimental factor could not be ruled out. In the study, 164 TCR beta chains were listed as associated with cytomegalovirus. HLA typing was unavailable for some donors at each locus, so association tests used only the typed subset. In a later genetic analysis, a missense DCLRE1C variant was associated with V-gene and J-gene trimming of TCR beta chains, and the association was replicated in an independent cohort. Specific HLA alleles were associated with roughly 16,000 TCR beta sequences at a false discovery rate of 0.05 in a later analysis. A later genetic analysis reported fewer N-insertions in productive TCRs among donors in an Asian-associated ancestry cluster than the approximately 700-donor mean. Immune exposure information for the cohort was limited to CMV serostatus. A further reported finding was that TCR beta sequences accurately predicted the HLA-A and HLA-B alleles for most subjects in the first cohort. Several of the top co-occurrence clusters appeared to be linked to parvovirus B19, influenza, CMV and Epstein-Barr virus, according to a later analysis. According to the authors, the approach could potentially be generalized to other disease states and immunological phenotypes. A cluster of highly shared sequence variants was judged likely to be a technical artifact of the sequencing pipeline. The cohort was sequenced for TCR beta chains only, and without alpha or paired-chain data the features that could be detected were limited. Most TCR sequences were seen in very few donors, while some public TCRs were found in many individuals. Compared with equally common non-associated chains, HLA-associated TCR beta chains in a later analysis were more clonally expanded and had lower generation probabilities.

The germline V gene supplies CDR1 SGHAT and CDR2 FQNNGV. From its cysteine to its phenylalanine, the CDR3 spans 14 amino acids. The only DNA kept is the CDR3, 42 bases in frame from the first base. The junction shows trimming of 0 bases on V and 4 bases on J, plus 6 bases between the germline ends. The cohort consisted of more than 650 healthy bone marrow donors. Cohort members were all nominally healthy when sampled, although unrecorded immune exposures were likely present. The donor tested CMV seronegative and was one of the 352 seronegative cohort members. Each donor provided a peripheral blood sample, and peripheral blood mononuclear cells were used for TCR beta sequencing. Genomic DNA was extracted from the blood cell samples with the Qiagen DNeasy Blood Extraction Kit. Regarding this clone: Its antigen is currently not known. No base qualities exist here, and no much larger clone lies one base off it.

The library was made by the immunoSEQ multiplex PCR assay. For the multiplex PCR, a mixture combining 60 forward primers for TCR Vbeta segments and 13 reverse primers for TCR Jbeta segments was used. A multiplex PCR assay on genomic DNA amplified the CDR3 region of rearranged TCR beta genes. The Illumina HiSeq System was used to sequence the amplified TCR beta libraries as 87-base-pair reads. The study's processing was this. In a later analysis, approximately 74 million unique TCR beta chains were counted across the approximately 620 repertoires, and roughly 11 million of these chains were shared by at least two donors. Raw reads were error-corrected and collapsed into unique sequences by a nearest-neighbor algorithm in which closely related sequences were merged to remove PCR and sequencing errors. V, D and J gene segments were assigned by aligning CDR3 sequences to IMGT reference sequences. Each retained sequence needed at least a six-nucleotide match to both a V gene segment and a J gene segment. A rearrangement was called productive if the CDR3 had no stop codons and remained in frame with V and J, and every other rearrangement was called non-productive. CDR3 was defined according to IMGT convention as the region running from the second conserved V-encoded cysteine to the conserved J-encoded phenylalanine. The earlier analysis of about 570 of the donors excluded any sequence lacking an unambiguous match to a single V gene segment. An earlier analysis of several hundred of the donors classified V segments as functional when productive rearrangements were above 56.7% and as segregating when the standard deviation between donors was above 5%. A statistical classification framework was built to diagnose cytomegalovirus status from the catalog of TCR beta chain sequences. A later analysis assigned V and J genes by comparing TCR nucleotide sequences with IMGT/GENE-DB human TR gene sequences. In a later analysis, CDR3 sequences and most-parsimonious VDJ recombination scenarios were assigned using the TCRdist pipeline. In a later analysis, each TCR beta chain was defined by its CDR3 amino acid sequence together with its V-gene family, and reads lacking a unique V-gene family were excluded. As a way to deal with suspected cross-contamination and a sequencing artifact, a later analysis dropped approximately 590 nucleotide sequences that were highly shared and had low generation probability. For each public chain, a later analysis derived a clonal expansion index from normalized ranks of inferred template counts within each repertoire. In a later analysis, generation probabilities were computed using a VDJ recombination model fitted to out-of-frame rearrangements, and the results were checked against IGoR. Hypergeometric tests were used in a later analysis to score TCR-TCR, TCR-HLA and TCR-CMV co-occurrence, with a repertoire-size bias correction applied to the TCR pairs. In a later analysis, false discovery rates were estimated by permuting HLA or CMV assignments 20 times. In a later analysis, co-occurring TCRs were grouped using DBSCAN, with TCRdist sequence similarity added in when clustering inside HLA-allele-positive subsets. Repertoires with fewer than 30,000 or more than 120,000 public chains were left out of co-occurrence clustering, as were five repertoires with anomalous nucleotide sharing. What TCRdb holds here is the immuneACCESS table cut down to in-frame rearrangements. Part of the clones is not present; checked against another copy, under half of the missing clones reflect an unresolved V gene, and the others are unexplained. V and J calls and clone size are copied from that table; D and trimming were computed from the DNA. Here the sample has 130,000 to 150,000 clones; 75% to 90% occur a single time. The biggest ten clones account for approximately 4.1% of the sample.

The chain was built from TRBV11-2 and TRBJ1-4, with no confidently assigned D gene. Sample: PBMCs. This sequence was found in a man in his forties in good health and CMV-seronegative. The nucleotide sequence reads TGTGCCAGCAGCTTAGATCAACTTAATGAAAAACTGTTTTTT. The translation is CASSLDQLNEKLFF.